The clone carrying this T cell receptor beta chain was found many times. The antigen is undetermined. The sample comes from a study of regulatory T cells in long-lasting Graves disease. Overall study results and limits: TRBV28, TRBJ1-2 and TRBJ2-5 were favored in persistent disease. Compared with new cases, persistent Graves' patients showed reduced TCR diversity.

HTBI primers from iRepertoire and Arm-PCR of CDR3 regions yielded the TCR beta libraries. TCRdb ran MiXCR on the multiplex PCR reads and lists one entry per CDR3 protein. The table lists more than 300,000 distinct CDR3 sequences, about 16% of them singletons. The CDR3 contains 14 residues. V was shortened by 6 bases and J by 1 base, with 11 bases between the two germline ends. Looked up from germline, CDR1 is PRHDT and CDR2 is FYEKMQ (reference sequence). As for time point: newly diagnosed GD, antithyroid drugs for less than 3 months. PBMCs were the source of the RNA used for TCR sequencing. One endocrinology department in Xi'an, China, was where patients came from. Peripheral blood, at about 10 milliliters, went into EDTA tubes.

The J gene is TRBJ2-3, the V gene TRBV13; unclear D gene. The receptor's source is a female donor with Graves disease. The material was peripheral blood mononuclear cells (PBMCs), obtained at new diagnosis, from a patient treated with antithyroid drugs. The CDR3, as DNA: TGTGCCAGCAGTCGTACCGAACGCACAGATACGCAGTATTTT. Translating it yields CASSRTERTDTQYF.